The TCR beta chain under discussion was sequenced for a study of cytomegalovirus exposure and HLA in healthy donors. Study background: The approximately 660 first-cohort repertoires shared a platform with the roughly 130 validation repertoires, as reported in a later analysis.

Profiling relied on immunoSEQ multiplex PCR, and the TCRdb table lists in-frame clones only, not all of them. The sample includes some 250,000 clones, approximately 86% of them seen just once. There are a few counts of this clone. Its antigen is unknown. Study results and limitations: Reported results showed that the classifier diagnosed cytomegalovirus status with high specificity and sensitivity. The study designated roughly 160 TCR beta chains cytomegalovirus-associated. The finding came from a later analysis; first-cohort TCR clusters tended to co-occur in the 130 or so validation repertoires.

The sequence was obtained from a woman aged 30 to 39 in good health and CMV-seropositive. The sequenced sample consisted of PBMCs.

The CDR3 here is CASSLIAAVNYGYTF. In DNA, the CDR3 is TGTGCCAGCAGCCTGATTGCTGCAGTTAACTATGGCTACACCTTC. The J gene is TRBJ1-2, the V gene TRBV5-5; D remains unclear. The CDR3 has 15 amino acids. CDR1 SGHKS and CDR2 YYEKEE come from the germline V gene (reference sequence). The V end lost 4 bases, the J end lost 1 base, and 14 bases lay between the germline ends.